A selection of T cell receptor beta chains follows, all from one sample in a study of CD8+ T cells in alopecia areata. Repertoires were generated with immunoSEQ multiplex PCR, while TCRdb's copy carries only in-frame clones and drops some. In the table there are fewer than 4,500 clones, 60% of which are singletons. This material consisted of skin, taken at roughly week 36, from a patient treated with tofacitinib. The receptors derive from a human donor with alopecia areata. The CDR3 runs from the conserved cysteine through the conserved F or W. D genes are given only for firm matches. Size values are once, few and many counts, or a class for expanded clones, and some rows have none.

TRBV7-3	.	TRBJ2-1	.	TGTGCCAGCAGCCCCCCCGGCCCACCCATGGATTACAATGAGCAGTTCTTC	CASSPPGPPMDYNEQFF
TRBV28	.	TRBJ2-3	once	TGTGCCAGCAGTTTTTCCGATACGCAGTATTTT	CASSFSDTQYF
TRBV7-8	.	TRBJ2-6	.	TGTGCCAGCAGCTTAGTCCCTGGGGCCAACGTCCTGACTTTC	CASSLVPGANVLTF
TRBV4-2	.	TRBJ2-2	.	TGTGCCAGCAGGACTAGAGGCACCGGGGAGCTGTTTTTT	CASRTRGTGELFF
TRBV5-1	.	TRBJ1-2	.	TGCGCCAGCAGCTTGGAACGGGGGAACTATGGCTACACCTTC	CASSLERGNYGYTF
TRBV7-3	.	TRBJ2-5	few	TGTGCCAGCAGCCTTAGAGAGAGGCTTGGGGTGGCGGAGACCCAGTACTTC	CASSLRERLGVAETQYF
TRBV4-1	TRBD2	TRBJ2-1	few	TGCGCCAGCAGCCCGCCTAGCGGGAGAACCTCCTACAATGAGCAGTTCTTC	CASSPPSGRTSYNEQFF
TRBV7-9	TRBD1	TRBJ1-3	.	TGTGCCAGCAGCGTAAAAGACAGGGGGCAGGGAAACACCATATATTTT	CASSVKDRGQGNTIYF
TRBV19	TRBD1	TRBJ1-1	.	TGTGCCAGTAGTGGCCGACAGGGGGTTTGGGAAGCTTTCTTT	CASSGRQGVWEAFF
TRBV4-1	TRBD1	TRBJ2-1	.	TGCGCCAGCAGCCAAGAAGGGGGACAGGGGAGGGTTGAGCAGTTCTTC	CASSQEGGQGRVEQFF
TRBV6-1	TRBD1	TRBJ2-1	few	TGTGCCAGCAGTGAGGCAACAGGGGGCGCCTACAATGAGCAGTTCTTC	CASSEATGGAYNEQFF
TRBV7-9	.	TRBJ2-5	few	TGTGCCAGCAGCTTTGGCGGAGGGATGTACGGGACCCAGTACTTC	CASSFGGGMYGTQYF
TRBV6-5	.	TRBJ1-6	.	TGTGCCAGCCAGGACAGTTATAATTCACCCCTCCACTTT	CASQDSYNSPLHF
TRBV28	.	TRBJ1-1	.	TGTGCCAGCAGTCCTCAACCCGGGTCTGGGACTGAAGCTTTCTTT	CASSPQPGSGTEAFF
TRBV29-1	.	TRBJ2-7	.	TGCAGCGCCACTGGGCCTTCCCCGGGGGAGCAGTACTTC	CSATGPSPGEQYF
TRBV28	.	TRBJ1-6	.	TGTGCCAGCAGTGCCCCCGGAGCGAATTCACCCCTCCACTTT	CASSAPGANSPLHF
TRBV9	TRBD1	TRBJ1-2	once	TGTGCCAGCAGCGCGACAGGGGGCTACGGCTATGGCTACACCTTC	CASSATGGYGYGYTF
TRBV6-5	.	TRBJ2-7	.	TGTGCCAGCAGTTTCGCCTCCGGGGGTACTACGGGGCAGTACTTC	CASSFASGGTTGQYF
TRBV7-2	TRBD1	TRBJ1-5	.	TGTGCCAGCAGCTTAGGAACAGGGGTGAATCAGCCCCAGCATTTT	CASSLGTGVNQPQHF
TRBV6-6	.	TRBJ2-7	.	TGTGCCAGCGGGAACGTTCAGGGTTCCTACGAGCAGTACTTC	CASGNVQGSYEQYF
TRBV4-2	TRBD2	TRBJ2-1	.	TGTGCCAGCAGCCAAACATCGGGACTAGGGCAGAAAAATGAGCAGTTCTTC	CASSQTSGLGQKNEQFF
TRBV19	.	TRBJ1-1	.	TGTGCCAGTAGTATAACGGCAACAGGGAAGAATGAAGCTTTCTTT	CASSITATGKNEAFF
TRBV2	.	TRBJ2-1	large	TGTGCCAGCAGTGCAGAATTCAATGAGCAGTTCTTC	CASSAEFNEQFF
TRBV10-3	TRBD1	TRBJ1-2	few	TGTGCCATCGCAAAGGGCGGTACAGGGGCGCGTGGCTACACCTTC	CAIAKGGTGARGYTF
TRBV30	TRBD1	TRBJ2-5	few	TGTGCCTGGAGGGTTGGACAGGGCCGCGAGGACCAGTACTTC	CAWRVGQGREDQYF
TRBV2	TRBD2	TRBJ2-1	.	TGTGCCAGCATTCTCGGACTAGGGCCAAGGGGAGAGCAGTTCTTC	CASILGLGPRGEQFF
TRBV5-1	TRBD2	TRBJ2-5	large	TGCGCCAGCAGCTTTCAGGGAGGGGAGACCCAGTACTTC	CASSFQGGETQYF
TRBV10-3	TRBD1	TRBJ1-2	.	TGTGCCATCAGGACATTTCGGGACAGGGGCGAATATGGCTACACCTTC	CAIRTFRDRGEYGYTF
TRBV27	TRBD1	TRBJ1-1	.	TGTGCCAGCAGTAAGAGCAGGGGGACCCCTGAAGCTTTCTTT	CASSKSRGTPEAFF
TRBV6-5	.	TRBJ1-2	.	TGTGCCAGCAGTAGGGGGAACATTGGCTATGGCTACACCTTC	CASSRGNIGYGYTF
TRBV5-4	.	TRBJ2-5	.	TGTGCCAGCAGCAAGGACAGACAAGAGACCCAGTACTTC	CASSKDRQETQYF
TRBV28	.	TRBJ2-3	.	TGTGCCAGCAGTTTATGGACTCCTGATACTAGCACAGATACGCAGTATTTT	CASSLWTPDTSTDTQYF
TRBV9	.	TRBJ2-3	few	TGTGCCAGCAGTGGTGAGCGGGTCACAGATACGCAGTATTTT	CASSGERVTDTQYF
TRBV27	TRBD2	TRBJ2-4	few	TGTGCCAGCAGTTTTTCACACCAATTGACTAGCGGGAGACACATTCAGTACTTC	CASSFSHQLTSGRHIQYF
TRBV10-3	TRBD1	TRBJ2-5	.	TGTGCCACTTGGACAGGGGACGAGACCCAGTACTTC	CATWTGDETQYF
TRBV9	TRBD1	TRBJ2-1	.	TGTGCCAGCAGCCCCTGGACAGGGCTTAACAATGAGCAGTTCTTC	CASSPWTGLNNEQFF
TRBV7-2	TRBD2	TRBJ2-7	.	TGTGCCAGCAGCTTAACTAGCGGGAGCCCTTTCTACGAGCAGTACTTC	CASSLTSGSPFYEQYF